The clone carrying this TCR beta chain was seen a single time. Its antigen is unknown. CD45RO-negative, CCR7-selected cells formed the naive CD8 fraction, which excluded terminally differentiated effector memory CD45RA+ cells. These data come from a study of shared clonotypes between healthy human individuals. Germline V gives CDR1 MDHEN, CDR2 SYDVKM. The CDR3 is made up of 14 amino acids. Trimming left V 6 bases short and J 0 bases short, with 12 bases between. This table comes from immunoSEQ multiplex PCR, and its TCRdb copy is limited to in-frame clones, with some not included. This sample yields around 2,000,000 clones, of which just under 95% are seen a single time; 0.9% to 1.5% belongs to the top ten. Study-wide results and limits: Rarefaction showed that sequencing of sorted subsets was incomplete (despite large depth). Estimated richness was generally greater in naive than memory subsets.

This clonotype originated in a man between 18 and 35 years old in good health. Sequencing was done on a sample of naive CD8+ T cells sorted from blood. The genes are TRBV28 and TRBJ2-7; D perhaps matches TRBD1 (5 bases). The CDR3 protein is CASRTRQSSYEQYF. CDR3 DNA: TGTGCCAGCAGGACCCGACAGAGCTCCTACGAGCAGTACTTC.